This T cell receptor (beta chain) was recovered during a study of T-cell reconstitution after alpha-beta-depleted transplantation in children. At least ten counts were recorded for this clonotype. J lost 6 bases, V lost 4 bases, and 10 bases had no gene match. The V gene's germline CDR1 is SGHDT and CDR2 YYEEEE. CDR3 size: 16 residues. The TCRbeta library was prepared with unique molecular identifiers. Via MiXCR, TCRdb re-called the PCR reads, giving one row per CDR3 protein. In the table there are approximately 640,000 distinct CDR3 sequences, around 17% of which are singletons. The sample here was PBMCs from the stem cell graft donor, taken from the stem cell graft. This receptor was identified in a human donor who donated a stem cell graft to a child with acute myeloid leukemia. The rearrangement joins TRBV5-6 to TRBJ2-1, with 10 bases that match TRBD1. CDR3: CASSRVGQGFGNEQFF. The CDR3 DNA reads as TGTGCCAGCAGCCGGGTGGGACAGGGGTTTGGCAATGAGCAGTTCTTC.